The 22 T cell receptor beta chains below come from one sample, sequenced in a study of regulatory T cells in long-lasting Graves disease. The sample's time point: newly diagnosed GD, antithyroid drugs for less than 3 months. RNA isolated from PBMCs was used to make the TCR library. Combining iRepertoire HTBI primers with Arm-PCR of CDR3 regions, the authors built TCR beta libraries. TCRdb processed the multiplex PCR reads anew with MiXCR; each CDR3 protein has one entry. The table has some 600,000 distinct CDR3 sequences, around 15% seen once; the top ten hold 12%. These data also featured in a second study, about T cells in Graves' hyperthyroidism and ophthalmopathy.

The material sequenced was peripheral blood mononuclear cells (PBMCs), taken at new diagnosis, from a patient treated with antithyroid drugs. The receptors come from a man aged 18 to 30 with Graves disease.

Ten or more counts support this clonotype. The chain recombines TRBV7-3 with TRBJ2-5, with D perhaps given as TRBD1 or TRBD2 (5 bases each). V shed 5 bases and J shed 4 bases, with 17 bases lying between them. The V gene's germline CDR1 is SGHTA and CDR2 FQGTGA. The CDR3 is 15 residues long. The CDR3 DNA sequence: TGTGCCAGCAGCCCTGGTGGGGGAGTGCGAGAGACCCAGTACTTC. As protein: CASSPGGGVRETQYF.

The chain employs TRBV4-1 and TRBJ1-2, with D tentatively TRBD1 (6 bases). The V and J ends lost 4 bases and 2 bases respectively, with 17 bases between them. This CDR3 contains 16 residues. The germline gives CDR1 MGHRA, CDR2 YSYEKL. The CDR3: CASSREQGRGNYGYTF. CDR3 coding DNA: TGCGCCAGCAGCCGGGAGCAGGGGAGGGGGAACTATGGCTACACCTTC.

At least ten counts were recorded for this clonotype. This chain connects TRBV27 to TRBJ2-2; no definite D call. The germline gives CDR1 MNHEY, CDR2 SMNVEV (reference sequence). V was trimmed by 3 bases and J by 3 bases, leaving 2 bases between them. This CDR3 has 12 residues. CDR3 sequence (DNA): TGTGCCAGCAGTTTTTACACCGGGGAGCTGTTTTTT. Protein product: CASSFYTGELFF.

This clonotype was seen more than once but under ten times. The chain has TRBV10-3 and TRBJ1-1, with D possibly TRBD1 on 6 matching bases. CDR1 and CDR2 (germline): ENHRY, SYGVKD. The CDR3 is 16 amino acids. Trimming shortened V by 4 bases and J by 1 base, and 16 bases separated the two germline ends. The CDR3 sequence: CAISASGQGQNTEAFF. CDR3 bases: TGTGCCATCAGTGCATCCGGGCAGGGACAGAACACTGAAGCTTTCTTT.

CDR3 in amino acids: CASSLTGTTEQFF. CDR3 nucleotide sequence: TGTGCCAGCAGCCTAACCGGGACTACTGAGCAGTTCTTC. This chain uses TRBV7-9 with TRBJ2-1; 7 nucleotides line up with TRBD2. This CDR3 has 13 amino acids. In germline, CDR1 is SEHNR, CDR2 FQNEAQ (reference sequence). J lost 9 bases, V lost 5 bases, and 7 bases had no gene match.

This clonotype showed up just a few times. V gene TRBV2 combines with J gene TRBJ1-5; D not resolved. Germline V gives CDR1 SNHLY, CDR2 FYNNEI. The V gene lost 2 bases and the J gene lost 4 bases, with 12 bases spanning the gap. The CDR3 extends over 15 amino acids. CDR3 region: CASSEFPRENQPQHF. DNA of the CDR3: TGTGCCAGCAGTGAATTTCCACGAGAGAATCAGCCCCAGCATTTT.

This clonotype has ten or more counts. The J gene is TRBJ2-5, the V gene TRBV12-3 or TRBV12-4, with 11 bases lining up with TRBD1. The CDR3 covers 15 residues. J was trimmed by 5 bases and V by 5 bases; bases with no gene match: 7. CDR3 nucleotide sequence: TGTGCCAGCAGTCTAACCGGGACAGGGGGGGAGACCCAGTACTTC. Amino acid sequence: CASSLTGTGGETQYF.

This clonotype was seen at least ten times. The genes are TRBV11-3 and TRBJ2-1, with TRBD1 as a possible D gene (5 bases). Per germline, CDR1 SGHNT and CDR2 YENEEA. The CDR3 is 16 amino acids. V was cut by 7 bases and J by 7 bases, with 23 bases left in between. CDR3 sequence reads: CASTQRRGRPLNEQFF. For the CDR3, the DNA is TGTGCCAGCACCCAACGAAGGGGTAGACCATTAAATGAGCAGTTCTTC.

This clonotype was seen a few times. This rearrangement joins TRBV6-1 to TRBJ1-3; D is perhaps TRBD1 (5 bases). Deletions cut 7 bases from V and 8 bases from J, with 15 bases between. The CDR3 contains 13 residues. CDR1 is MNHNS, CDR2 SASEGT, per germline. CDR3 bases: TGTGCCAGCAAAAGGAATGGGGCACACACCATATATTTT. Translation: CASKRNGAHTIYF.

J is TRBJ2-7 and V is TRBV29-1, with D perhaps matching TRBD1 (6 bases). With 7 bases removed from V and 4 bases from J, the gap between germline ends came to 20 bases. The CDR3 has 14 amino acids. Germline CDR1 SQVTM, CDR2 ANQGSEA. Written as DNA, the CDR3 is TGCAGCGCCGAGGTACCAGGGGCCCCGTACGAGCAGTACTTC. This gives the protein CSAEVPGAPYEQYF.

The chain employs TRBV18 and TRBJ2-4, with 7 bases lining up with TRBD1. This CDR3 is built from 14 residues. Unmatched junction bases numbered 5, after V lost 2 bases and J lost 7 bases. Germline V gene data show CDR1 as KGHSH and CDR2 as LQKENI. The CDR3 loop is CASSPNRGLNIQYF. Written as DNA, the CDR3 is TGTGCCAGCTCACCAAACAGGGGTTTGAACATTCAGTACTTC.

A few counts support this clonotype. The chain combines TRBV19 with TRBJ2-5; TRBD2 aligns across 8 bases. Trimming at V came to 3 bases and at J to 5 bases, leaving 8 bases not matched to a gene. CDR3 length equals 15 residues. CDR1 is LNHDA, CDR2 SQIVND, per germline (reference sequence). The CDR3 loop is CASSIDTGTRETQYF. CDR3 nucleotides: TGTGCCAGTAGTATCGATACCGGGACTAGGGAGACCCAGTACTTC.

This clonotype was found many times. The J gene is TRBJ1-1, the V gene TRBV20-1; D is undetermined. The CDR3 is made up of 13 amino acids. Trimming pared 6 bases from V and 5 bases from J, leaving 16 bases between. Germline V gene sequence: CDR1 DFQATT, CDR2 SNEGSKA (reference sequence). Here the CDR3 reads CSATSRIWTEAFF. CDR3 DNA: TGCAGTGCAACGTCCAGGATTTGGACTGAAGCTTTCTTT.

This clonotype was counted many times. The V call is TRBV2, the J call TRBJ2-1; D remains ambiguous. The germline V gene has CDR1 SNHLY and CDR2 FYNNEI. This CDR3 region has 14 residues. V was cut by 6 bases and J by 1 base, with 10 bases left in between. The CDR3 sequence is CASSTGPSYNEQFF. CDR3 sequence (DNA): TGTGCCAGCAGCACCGGACCTTCCTACAATGAGCAGTTCTTC.

J is TRBJ1-1 and V is TRBV7-3, with 7 bases identical to TRBD1. Per the germline V gene, CDR1 is SGHTA and CDR2 is FQGTGA. V shed 4 bases and J 0 bases; nucleotides not matched to a gene: 5. The CDR3 extends over 15 amino acids. The CDR3 sequence: CASSSGTAMNTEAFF. CDR3 nucleotides: TGTGCCAGCAGCTCAGGGACAGCGATGAACACTGAAGCTTTCTTT.

This clonotype was recorded at least ten times. In DNA, the CDR3 is TGTGCCAGCAGTTTAAGAAGGGCGGACAATGAGCAGTTCTTC. Its protein product is CASSLRRADNEQFF. This chain connects TRBV28 to TRBJ2-1; D unclear. CDR1 and CDR2 from the germline V gene are MDHEN and SYDVKM. Between the trimmed V and J ends, which lost 2 bases and 5 bases, there was a span of 10 bases. The CDR3 is 14 amino acids.

This clonotype was seen at least ten times. The rearrangement joins TRBV12-3 or TRBV12-4 to TRBJ2-5; 10 bases match TRBD1. This CDR3 region has 15 residues. V shed 6 bases and J 7 bases; nucleotides not matched to a gene: 11. The chain's CDR3 is CASSEDRGRGGTQYF. In DNA form, the CDR3 reads TGTGCCAGCAGCGAAGACAGGGGGCGTGGGGGGACCCAGTACTTC.

This clonotype has just a few counts. This sequence joins TRBV20-1 and TRBJ1-1, with D possibly matching TRBD1 (5 bases). This CDR3 spans 13 amino acids. Germline V gene data show CDR1 as DFQATT and CDR2 as SNEGSKA (reference sequence). V dropped 4 bases and J dropped 0 bases, with 9 bases sitting between them. DNA of the CDR3: TGCAGTGCTACAGGGAGGCTGAACACTGAAGCTTTCTTT. It is translated as CSATGRLNTEAFF.

The table lists this clonotype with a few counts. J is TRBJ1-1 and V is TRBV2; D is possibly TRBD1 (5 bases). CDR1 and CDR2 (germline): SNHLY, FYNNEI. The CDR3 extends over 15 amino acids. The germline V and J ends were trimmed by 6 bases and 4 bases, with 18 bases remaining between them. The CDR3 DNA reads as TGTGCCAGCAGGGCGACGCAGGGTGGCGGCACTGAAGCTTTCTTT. Protein sequence: CASRATQGGGTEAFF.

This clonotype was seen ten or more times. J is TRBJ2-5 and V is TRBV28; 8 nucleotides align to TRBD1. The CDR3 spans 14 residues. With V trimmed by 5 bases and J by 5 bases, 7 bases remained unmatched. CDR1 is MDHEN and CDR2 is SYDVKM in the germline V gene. CDR3 loop: CASSDHRGAETQYF. CDR3 coding DNA: TGTGCCAGCAGTGACCACAGGGGGGCGGAGACCCAGTACTTC.

This clonotype has at least ten counts. V is TRBV2 and J is TRBJ1-2; unclear D gene. Germline V gene data show CDR1 as SNHLY and CDR2 as FYNNEI. The V gene lost 2 bases and the J gene lost 2 bases, with 15 bases spanning the gap. This CDR3 region has 16 residues. The CDR3 region is CASSESWAQTNYGYTF. Here the CDR3 DNA reads TGTGCCAGCAGTGAATCCTGGGCACAAACGAACTATGGCTACACCTTC.

This clonotype appeared a few times. The gene calls are TRBV7-2 and TRBJ2-7; D call uncertain. Germline CDR1 reads SGHTA; CDR2 reads FQGNSA. Trimming cost V 3 bases and J 1 base, with 10 bases left between them. The CDR3 sequence is 14 residues long. The CDR3 DNA follows: TGTGCCAGCAGCTTTAAACGTCCGTCCTACGAGCAGTACTTC. Amino acid sequence: CASSFKRPSYEQYF.